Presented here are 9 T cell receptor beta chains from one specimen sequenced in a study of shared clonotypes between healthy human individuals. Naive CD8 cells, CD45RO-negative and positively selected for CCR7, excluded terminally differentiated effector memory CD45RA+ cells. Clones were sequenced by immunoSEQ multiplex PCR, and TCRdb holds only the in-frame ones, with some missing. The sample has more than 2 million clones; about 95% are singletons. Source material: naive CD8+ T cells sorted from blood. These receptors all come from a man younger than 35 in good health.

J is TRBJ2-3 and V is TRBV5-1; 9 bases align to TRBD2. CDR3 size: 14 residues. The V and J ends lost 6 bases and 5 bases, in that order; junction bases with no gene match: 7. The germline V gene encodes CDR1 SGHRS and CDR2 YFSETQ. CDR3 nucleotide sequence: TGCGCCAGCACTGTGGGACTAGCCGGAGATACGCAGTATTTT. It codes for CASTVGLAGDTQYF. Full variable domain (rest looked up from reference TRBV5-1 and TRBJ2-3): KAGVTQTPRYLIKTRGQQVTLSCSPISGHRSVSWYQQTPGQGLQFLFEYFSETQRNKGNFPGRFSGRQFSNSRSEMNVSTLELGDSALYLCASTVGLAGDTQYFGPGTRLTVL.

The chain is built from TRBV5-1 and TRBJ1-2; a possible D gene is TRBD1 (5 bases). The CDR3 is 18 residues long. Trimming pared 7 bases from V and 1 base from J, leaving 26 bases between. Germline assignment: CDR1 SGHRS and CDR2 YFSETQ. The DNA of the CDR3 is TGCGCCAGCTCCCGGACCTGGACAAACACATTCAATAACTATGGCTACACCTTC. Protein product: CASSRTWTNTFNNYGYTF. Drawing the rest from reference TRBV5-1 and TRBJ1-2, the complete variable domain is KAGVTQTPRYLIKTRGQQVTLSCSPISGHRSVSWYQQTPGQGLQFLFEYFSETQRNKGNFPGRFSGRQFSNSRSEMNVSTLELGDSALYLCASSRTWTNTFNNYGYTFGSGTRLTVV.

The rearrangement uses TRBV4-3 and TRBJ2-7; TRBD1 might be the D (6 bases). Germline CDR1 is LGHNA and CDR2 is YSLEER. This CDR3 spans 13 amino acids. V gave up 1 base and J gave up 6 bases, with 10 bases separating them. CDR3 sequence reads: CASSQAEGGEQYF. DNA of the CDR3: TGCGCCAGCAGCCAAGCCGAAGGGGGCGAGCAGTACTTC.

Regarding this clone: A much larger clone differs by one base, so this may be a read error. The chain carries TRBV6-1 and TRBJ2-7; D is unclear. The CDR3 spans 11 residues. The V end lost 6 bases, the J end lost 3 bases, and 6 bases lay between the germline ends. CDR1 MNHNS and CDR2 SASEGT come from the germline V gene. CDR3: CASSPFYEQYF. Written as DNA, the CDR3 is TGTGCCAGCAGCCCCTTCTACGAGCAGTACTTC.

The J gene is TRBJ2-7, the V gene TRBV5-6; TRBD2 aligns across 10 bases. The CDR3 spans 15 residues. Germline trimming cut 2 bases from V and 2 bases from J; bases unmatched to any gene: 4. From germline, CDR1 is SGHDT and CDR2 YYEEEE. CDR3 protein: CASSLASGRAYEQYF. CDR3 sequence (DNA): TGTGCCAGCAGCTTAGCCAGCGGGAGGGCCTACGAGCAGTACTTC.

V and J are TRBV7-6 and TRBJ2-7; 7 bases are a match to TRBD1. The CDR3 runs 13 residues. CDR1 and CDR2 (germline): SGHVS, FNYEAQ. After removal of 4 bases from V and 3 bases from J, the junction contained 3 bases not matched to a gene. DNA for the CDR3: TGTGCCAGCAGCTACCGGGACAGCTACGAGCAGTACTTC. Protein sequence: CASSYRDSYEQYF.

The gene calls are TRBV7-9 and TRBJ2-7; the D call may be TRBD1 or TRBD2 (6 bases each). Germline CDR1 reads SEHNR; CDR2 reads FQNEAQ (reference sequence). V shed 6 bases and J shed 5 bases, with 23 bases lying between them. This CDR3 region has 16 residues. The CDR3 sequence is CASSFGPWGAEDEQYF. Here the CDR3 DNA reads TGTGCCAGCAGTTTCGGCCCCTGGGGGGCTGAGGACGAGCAGTACTTC.

CDR3 protein: CASSQEAGGRAYEQYF. CDR3 DNA sequence: TGCGCCAGCAGCCAAGAAGCTGGGGGGAGGGCCTACGAGCAGTACTTC. This chain links TRBV4-3 with TRBJ2-7, with 7 bases aligning to TRBD2. The CDR3 is made up of 16 amino acids. Germline V gives CDR1 LGHNA, CDR2 YSLEER. The V segment lost 0 bases and the J segment 2 bases; nucleotides outside the gene matches: 7.

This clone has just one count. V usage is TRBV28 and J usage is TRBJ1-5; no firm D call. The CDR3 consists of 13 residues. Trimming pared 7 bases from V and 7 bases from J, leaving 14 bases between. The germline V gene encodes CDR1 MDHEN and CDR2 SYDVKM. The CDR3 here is CASNSPLTQPQHF. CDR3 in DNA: TGTGCCAGCAATTCGCCACTTACGCAGCCCCAGCATTTT. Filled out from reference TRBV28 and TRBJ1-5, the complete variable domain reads DVKVTQSSRYLVKRTGEKVFLECVQDMDHENMFWYRQDPGLGLRLIYFSYDVKMKEKGDIPEGYSVSREKKERFSLILESASTNQTSMYLCASNSPLTQPQHFGDGTRLSIL.